This T cell receptor beta chain was observed in a study of Ad26.COV2.S vaccination and SARS-CoV-2 variants. Study details: Donor participated within the Ad26.COV2.S arm of the COV1001 trial. Into the muscle, Ad26.COV2.S was dosed once or twice, 56 days apart. Study conclusions and caveats: Breadth measured for non-spike TCRs was similar across vaccine and placebo recipients. Spike-specific TCR breadth in vaccine recipients exceeded that seen in placebo recipients.

Regarding this clone: Its antigen is unidentified.

TCRdb's table, derived via immunoSEQ multiplex PCR, lists solely in-frame clones and lacks some. Of about 350,000 clones listed, 88% are singletons. Germline V gene lookup returns CDR1 MNHEY and CDR2 SVGAGI. Trimming took off 2 bases at V and 2 bases at J, with 4 bases between the two ends. The CDR3 runs 13 residues. Described treatment: over 15 received Ad26.COV2.S at low or high dose, single or two shots; roughly five received placebo; per-sample allocation not given. Specimens were obtained on day 63 following the first vaccine or placebo injection. The gene calls are TRBV6-5 and TRBJ1-5, with D unclear. This TCR came from a person aged 18-65 years who received the Ad26.COV2.S COVID-19 vaccine or a placebo. Source: peripheral blood, taken in a trial of Ad26.COV2.S vaccine versus placebo. The CDR3: CASSYMGNQPQHF. The CDR3 DNA sequence: TGTGCCAGCAGTTACATGGGCAATCAGCCCCAGCATTTT.